A selection of T cell receptor beta chains follows, all from one sample in a study of early T cells in non-severe SARS-CoV-2 infection. In TCRdb, the 5' RACE reads were re-called with MiXCR into one record per CDR3 protein. The table records roughly 80,000 distinct CDR3 sequences, more than 13% of them present only once. Sequenced: whole blood. Every receptor here comes from an adult who was a healthcare worker with PCR-confirmed SARS-CoV-2 infection or an uninfected control (not recorded which). CDR3s include the opening cysteine and the closing phenylalanine or tryptophan. A D gene is named only where the DNA matches it firmly. Clone size is shown for a subset of rows, as once, few, many or a class of expanded clone.

d_gene	v_gene	j_gene	abundance	CDR3aa	CDR3nt
TRBD1	TRBV6-5	TRBJ2-2	NA	CASSYWFGTEYNGELFF	TGTGCCAGCAGTTACTGGTTCGGGACAGAGTACAACGGGGAGCTGTTTTTT
NA	TRBV28	TRBJ2-2	NA	CASRTIGELFF	TGTGCCAGCAGAACCATCGGGGAGCTGTTTTTT
NA	TRBV6-2/TRBV6-3	TRBJ1-2	few	CASSSSHYGYTF	TGTGCCAGCAGTTCCTCTCACTATGGCTACACCTTC
NA	TRBV20-1	TRBJ2-1	few	CSAAARRAGSYNEQFF	TGCAGTGCCGCCGCTAGGCGGGCGGGAAGCTACAATGAGCAGTTCTTC
NA	TRBV7-9	TRBJ2-1	NA	CASSLEEGGSRNEQFF	TGTGCCAGCAGCTTAGAGGAGGGCGGTTCGAGAAATGAGCAGTTCTTC
NA	TRBV11-2	TRBJ2-7	few	CASSPIFIGRTYEQYF	TGTGCCAGCAGCCCTATTTTTATTGGTAGGACCTACGAGCAGTACTTC
TRBD2	TRBV6-1	TRBJ2-5	few	CASSELIASGGASITQYF	TGTGCCAGCAGTGAATTGATCGCTAGCGGGGGGGCCAGTATCACCCAGTACTTC
TRBD2	TRBV10-2	TRBJ2-2	few	CASRTSGRTGELFF	TGCGCCAGTCGGACTAGCGGGAGAACCGGGGAGCTGTTTTTT
TRBD2	TRBV11-3	TRBJ2-7	NA	CASNLGGSSYEQYF	TGTGCCAGCAATCTTGGCGGGAGCTCCTACGAGCAGTACTTC
NA	TRBV6-5	TRBJ2-5	few	CASSYGQTVETQYF	TGTGCCAGCAGTTACGGCCAGACCGTGGAGACCCAGTACTTC
TRBD2	TRBV20-1	TRBJ2-7	many	CSATNPGLPSYEQYF	TGCAGTGCTACCAATCCGGGACTACCCTCCTACGAGCAGTACTTC
NA	TRBV6-1	TRBJ1-6	many	CASSPRQDSPLHF	TGTGCCAGCAGTCCCCGACAGGATTCACCCCTCCACTTT
NA	TRBV7-2	TRBJ2-2	NA	CASSADLADTGELFF	TGTGCCAGCAGCGCGGACCTGGCTGACACCGGGGAGCTGTTTTTT
NA	TRBV4-1	TRBJ2-5	many	CASSQDETGGQETQYF	TGCGCCAGCAGCCAAGATGAGACGGGCGGCCAAGAGACCCAGTACTTC
TRBD2	TRBV10-3	TRBJ2-3	few	CAISSLAGRNTDTQYF	TGTGCCATCTCGTCGCTAGCGGGACGAAACACAGATACGCAGTATTTT
NA	TRBV7-2	TRBJ2-5	few	CASSLEGSFQKTQYF	TGTGCCAGCAGCTTAGAGGGTTCATTCCAAAAGACCCAGTACTTC
NA	TRBV5-6	TRBJ1-4	NA	CASSSLGANEKLFF	TGTGCCAGCAGCTCCCTGGGGGCGAATGAAAAACTGTTTTTT
NA	TRBV19	TRBJ2-5	NA	CASSIAGIAEQETQYF	TGTGCCAGTAGTATAGCCGGAATAGCGGAACAAGAGACCCAGTACTTC
NA	TRBV18	TRBJ2-3	few	CASSPSTSSTDTQYF	TGTGCCAGCTCACCAAGCACCTCTAGCACAGATACGCAGTATTTT
TRBD1	TRBV11-2	TRBJ2-5	NA	CASSLDNRGRRETQYF	TGTGCCAGCAGCTTAGATAACAGGGGGCGCAGAGAGACCCAGTACTTC
TRBD2	TRBV3-1	TRBJ2-3	many	CASSPGLAGSDTQYF	TGTGCCAGCAGCCCCGGACTAGCGGGATCGGATACGCAGTATTTT
TRBD1	TRBV15	TRBJ2-7	many	CATSRDRGSWDEQYF	TGTGCCACCAGCAGAGACAGGGGGAGTTGGGACGAGCAGTACTTC
TRBD1	TRBV6-5	TRBJ2-3	many	CASSPQDRTDTQYF	TGTGCCAGCAGCCCGCAGGACAGGACAGATACGCAGTATTTT
TRBD2	TRBV9	TRBJ2-1	NA	CASSYHPRDYQFF	TGTGCCAGCAGCTACCACCCCCGGGACTACCAGTTCTTC
NA	TRBV3-1	TRBJ2-5	NA	CASSQVAGQETQYF	TGTGCCAGCAGCCAAGTGGCCGGGCAGGAGACCCAGTACTTC
NA	TRBV29-1	TRBJ2-7	many	CSVSTSYEQYF	TGCAGCGTTAGCACCTCCTACGAGCAGTACTTC
TRBD1	TRBV4-2	TRBJ1-2	NA	CASSQPDRGDGYTF	TGTGCCAGCAGCCAACCCGACAGGGGAGATGGCTACACCTTC
NA	TRBV7-9	TRBJ1-1	many	CASSLASSGTEAFF	TGTGCCAGCAGCTTAGCGTCGTCAGGGACTGAAGCTTTCTTT
NA	TRBV2	TRBJ2-3	few	CASKRDNALDTQYF	TGTGCCAGCAAGCGGGACAACGCACTCGATACGCAGTATTTT
NA	TRBV5-1	TRBJ2-4	NA	CASSPDGRTPRNIQYF	TGCGCCAGCAGCCCCGATGGACGCACTCCACGGAACATTCAGTACTTC
TRBD2	TRBV7-9	TRBJ2-5	NA	CASSSPPSTSGGAAETQYF	TGTGCCAGCAGCTCCCCCCCATCGACTAGCGGGGGGGCCGCAGAGACCCAGTACTTC
NA	TRBV7-9	TRBJ2-3	few	CASGSGLRDTQYF	TGTGCCAGCGGGTCAGGTCTCCGAGATACGCAGTATTTT
TRBD1	TRBV7-6	TRBJ2-1	few	CASSSRTGGGSEQFF	TGTGCCAGCAGCTCCCGGACAGGGGGGGGAAGTGAGCAGTTCTTC
NA	TRBV30	TRBJ1-2	once	CAGLRDDNYGYTF	TGTGCCGGACTTCGGGACGACAACTATGGCTACACCTTC
TRBD1	TRBV29-1	TRBJ1-5	few	CSVGTGTASNQPQHF	TGCAGCGTTGGAACCGGGACAGCTAGCAATCAGCCCCAGCATTTT
NA	TRBV7-9	TRBJ2-1	many	CASSHQWGGDSYNEQFF	TGTGCCAGCAGCCATCAATGGGGGGGCGACTCCTACAATGAGCAGTTCTTC
NA	TRBV7-3	TRBJ2-3	NA	CASSRDLQDTQYF	TGTGCCAGCAGCAGGGACCTTCAGGATACGCAGTATTTT
TRBD2	TRBV19	TRBJ2-1	many	CASSIGGAVVGNEQFF	TGTGCCAGTAGTATCGGGGGGGCAGTTGTTGGGAATGAGCAGTTCTTC
NA	TRBV28	TRBJ2-7	few	CASSTAYEQYF	TGTGCCAGCAGTACAGCCTACGAGCAGTACTTC
TRBD2	TRBV7-2	TRBJ2-7	few	CASSLRAGASGEQYF	TGTGCCAGCAGCTTACGAGCGGGGGCCTCCGGCGAGCAGTACTTC
TRBD2	TRBV29-1	TRBJ2-7	NA	CSVGRLAAGEQYF	TGCAGCGTTGGAAGACTAGCGGCTGGCGAGCAGTACTTC
NA	TRBV11-3	TRBJ1-4	few	CASSLTEGKLFF	TGTGCCAGCAGCTTGACTGAAGGAAAACTGTTTTTT
NA	TRBV6-5	TRBJ2-4	NA	CASSLGRVKNIQYF	TGTGCCAGCAGTTTGGGCCGGGTCAAAAACATTCAGTACTTC
TRBD1	TRBV12-3/TRBV12-4	TRBJ1-5	few	CASSPPYRGSFGNQPQHF	TGTGCCAGCAGCCCTCCTTACAGGGGATCTTTCGGCAATCAGCCCCAGCATTTT
TRBD1	TRBV29-1	TRBJ1-2	many	CSAKTGGDGYTF	TGCAGCGCCAAGACAGGGGGCGATGGCTACACCTTC
NA	TRBV23-1	TRBJ2-7	few	CASSQSSGYEQYF	TGCGCCAGCAGTCAATCATCGGGCTACGAGCAGTACTTC
NA	TRBV27	TRBJ1-1	few	CASSPWQGAMNTEAFF	TGTGCCAGCAGTCCTTGGCAAGGGGCCATGAACACTGAAGCTTTCTTT
TRBD2	TRBV5-1	TRBJ2-3	many	CASSLRPSSGGTDTQYF	TGCGCCAGCAGCCTACGCCCATCTAGCGGGGGCACAGATACGCAGTATTTT